The TCR beta chain under discussion was sequenced for a study of T cell responses to AZD1222 COVID-19 vaccine. Profiled with immunoSEQ multiplex PCR; TCRdb holds only in-frame clones, not every one. This sample has about 140,000 clones; 75% to 95% occur once, and the top ten carry roughly 2.8%. V shed 3 bases and J shed 4 bases, with 15 bases lying between them. Germline V CDR1 and CDR2: MDHEN, SYDVKM. The CDR3 length is 16 residues. The chain recombines TRBV28 with TRBJ2-2; TRBD1 might be the D (6 bases). The receptor was isolated from an adult in good health. The starting material was peripheral blood, obtained on day 0 of AZD1222 vaccination. The DNA for the CDR3 is TGTGCCAGCAGTTTTCCGGCAGGGGCAATCACCGGGGAGCTGTTTTTT. Translation gives CASSFPAGAITGELFF.